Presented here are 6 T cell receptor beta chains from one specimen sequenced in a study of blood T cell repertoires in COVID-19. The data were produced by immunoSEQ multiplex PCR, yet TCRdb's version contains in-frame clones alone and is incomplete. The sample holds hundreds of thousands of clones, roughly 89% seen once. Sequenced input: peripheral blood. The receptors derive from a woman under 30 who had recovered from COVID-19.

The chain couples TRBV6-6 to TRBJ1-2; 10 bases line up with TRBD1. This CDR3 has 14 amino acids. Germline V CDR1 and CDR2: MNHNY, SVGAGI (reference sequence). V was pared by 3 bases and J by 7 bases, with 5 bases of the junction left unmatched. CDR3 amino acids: CASSYDRGRGGYTF. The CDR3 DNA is TGTGCCAGCAGTTATGACAGGGGGCGGGGTGGCTACACCTTC.

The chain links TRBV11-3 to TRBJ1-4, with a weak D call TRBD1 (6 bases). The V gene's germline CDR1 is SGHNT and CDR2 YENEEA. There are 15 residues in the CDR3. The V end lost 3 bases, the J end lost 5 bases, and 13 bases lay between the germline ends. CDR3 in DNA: TGTGCCAGCAGCTTGGTGCCAGGGGCGAATGAAAAACTGTTTTTT. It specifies CASSLVPGANEKLFF.

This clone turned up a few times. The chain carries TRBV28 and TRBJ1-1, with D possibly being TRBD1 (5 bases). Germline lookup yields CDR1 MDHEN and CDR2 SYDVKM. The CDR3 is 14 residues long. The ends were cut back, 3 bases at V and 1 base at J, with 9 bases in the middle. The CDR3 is CASSFYRKNTEAFF. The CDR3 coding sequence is TGTGCCAGCAGTTTTTACAGGAAGAACACTGAAGCTTTCTTT. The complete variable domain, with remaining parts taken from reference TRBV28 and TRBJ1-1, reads DVKVTQSSRYLVKRTGEKVFLECVQDMDHENMFWYRQDPGLGLRLIYFSYDVKMKEKGDIPEGYSVSREKKERFSLILESASTNQTSMYLCASSFYRKNTEAFFGQGTRLTVV.

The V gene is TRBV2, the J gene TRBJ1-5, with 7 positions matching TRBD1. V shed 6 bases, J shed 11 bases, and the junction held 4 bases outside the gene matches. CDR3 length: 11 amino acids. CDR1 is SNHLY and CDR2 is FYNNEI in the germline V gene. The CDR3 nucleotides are TGTGCCAGCAGGGGGACAGTCTCCCAGCATTTT. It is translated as CASRGTVSQHF.

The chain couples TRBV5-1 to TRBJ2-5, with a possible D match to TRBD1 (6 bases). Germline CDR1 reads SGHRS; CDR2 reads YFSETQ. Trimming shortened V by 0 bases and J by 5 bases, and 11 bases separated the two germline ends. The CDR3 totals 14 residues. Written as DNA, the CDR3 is TGCGCCAGCAGCTTGGAGCCAGGGGATGAGACCCAGTACTTC. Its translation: CASSLEPGDETQYF.

CDR3 sequence reads: CASLEGSRSTDTQYF. The CDR3 bases are TGTGCCAGCCTGGAGGGCAGTCGTAGCACAGATACGCAGTATTTT. The rearrangement joins TRBV11-3 to TRBJ2-3; possibly TRBD2 for D (6 bases). The CDR3 spans 15 residues. The V end was cut by 8 bases, the J end by 0 bases, with 15 bases between. Germline assignment: CDR1 SGHNT and CDR2 YENEEA.